Shown below are 27 T cell receptor beta chains from a single sample sequenced in a study of regulatory T cells in long-lasting Graves disease. Time point described: persistent/refractory GD, antithyroid drugs over 5 years with positive TRAb. There was RNA extracted from PBMCs, and the TCR library was made from it. With iRepertoire HTBI primers and Arm-PCR of CDR3 regions, TCR beta libraries were built. Using its own MiXCR run on the multiplex PCR reads, TCRdb lists one record per CDR3 protein. This sample carries about 400,000 distinct CDR3 sequences, 20% of them seen once, and the ten largest clones take less than 25%. The source material was peripheral blood mononuclear cells (PBMCs), sampled when the disease was refractory, from a patient treated with antithyroid drugs. These receptors were taken from a female donor with Graves disease.

The chain uses TRBV6-1 and TRBJ2-4; D is ambiguous. The CDR3 extends over 14 amino acids. V was pared by 0 bases and J by 6 bases, with 9 bases between. Germline lookup yields CDR1 MNHNS and CDR2 SASEGT. CDR3 sequence: CASSEAWQLNIQYF. As DNA, the CDR3 is TGTGCCAGCAGTGAAGCTTGGCAGCTAAACATTCAGTACTTC.

The sample holds one count of this clonotype. An end of the junction differs from the germline gene, which may be a read error. The chain employs TRBV6-2 or TRBV6-3 and TRBJ2-7; perhaps TRBD2 as D (6 bases). The CDR3 is made up of 16 amino acids. Germline V gene lookup returns CDR1 MNHEY and CDR2 SVGEGT. The chain's CDR3 is CASTSPRGWDSYERYF. CDR3 bases: TGTGCCAGCACCTCCCCCCGGGGCTGGGACTCCTACGAGCGGTACTTC.

This clonotype was seen many times. The CDR3: CASSYRTGAGNTIYF. CDR3 in DNA: TGTGCCAGCAGTTATAGGACAGGGGCTGGAAACACCATATATTTT. The rearrangement joins TRBV6-2 or TRBV6-3 to TRBJ1-3, with 9 bases that match TRBD1. CDR3 size: 15 residues. The germline V gene has CDR1 MNHEY and CDR2 SVGEGT. The junction had 2 bases not matched to a gene; V was cut back by 3 bases and J by 2 bases.

The rearrangement uses TRBV3-1 and TRBJ2-1; 7 nucleotides align to TRBD2. Germline trimming cut 1 base from V and 7 bases from J; bases unmatched to any gene: 10. This CDR3 has 16 amino acids. Germline V gives CDR1 LGHDT, CDR2 YNNKEL (reference sequence). The CDR3 DNA reads TGTGCCAGCAGCCAAGTGGTGCGGGAGCGTCGGAATGAGCAGTTCTTC. Translated, it gives CASSQVVRERRNEQFF.

The chain couples TRBV14 to TRBJ2-5, with 10 bases lining up with TRBD1. CDR1 is SGHDN and CDR2 is FVKESK in the germline V gene. CDR3 length equals 14 residues. V dropped 2 bases and J dropped 4; count of bases not matched to a gene: 1. This chain's CDR3 is CASSQRDRGETQYF. Written as DNA, the CDR3 is TGTGCCAGCAGCCAAAGGGACAGGGGAGAGACCCAGTACTTC. The full variable domain, with the rest looked up from reference TRBV14 and TRBJ2-5, is EAGVTQFPSHSVIEKGQTVTLRCDPISGHDNLYWYRRVMGKEIKFLLHFVKESKQDESGMPNNRFLAERTGGTYSTLKVQPAELEDSGVYFCASSQRDRGETQYFGPGTRLLVL.

The V gene is TRBV30, the J gene TRBJ2-5; D gene ambiguous. Germline CDR1 reads GTSNPN; CDR2 reads SVGIG (reference sequence). The CDR3 totals 13 residues. Trimming stripped 4 bases from V and 3 bases from J, with 12 bases between. The chain's CDR3 is CAWTTDRKETQYF. The DNA of the CDR3 is TGTGCCTGGACCACGGACCGAAAAGAGACCCAGTACTTC.

Details on this clonotype: The junction does not match germline at one end; this may be a read error. The chain is built from TRBV28 and TRBJ1-3, with no clear D. The CDR3 sequence is 13 residues long. Germline CDR1 and CDR2: MDHEN and SYDVKM. The DNA of the CDR3 is TGTGCCAGCAGTTTAACTTCCCGAAACACCTTATATTTT. The encoded protein is CASSLTSRNTLYF.

This chain uses TRBV5-5 with TRBJ2-7, with TRBD2 matching 11 bases. The CDR3 is 15 amino acids. Germline CDR1 SGHKS, CDR2 YYEKEE (reference sequence). J was trimmed by 8 bases and V by 4 bases; bases with no gene match: 11. The CDR3 region is CASSPTSGGGVKQYF. The CDR3, as DNA: TGTGCCAGCAGCCCAACTAGCGGGGGAGGTGTGAAGCAGTACTTC.

This clonotype has a count of ten or more. This chain connects TRBV6-1 to TRBJ2-2; D not certain. There are 16 residues in the CDR3. CDR1 MNHNS and CDR2 SASEGT come from the germline V gene. Trimming stripped 7 bases from V and 0 bases from J, with 15 bases between. Here the CDR3 DNA reads TGTGCCAGCACAGCAATCGGCCAGCCGAACACCGGGGAGCTGTTTTTT. Translating it yields CASTAIGQPNTGELFF.

This chain joins TRBV19 and TRBJ1-5; 7 nucleotides agree with TRBD1. The CDR3 runs 12 residues. The germline V gene has CDR1 LNHDA and CDR2 SQIVND (reference sequence). V was clipped by 7 bases and J by 6 bases; unmatched bases: 3. CDR3: CASKDRAQPQHF. The CDR3 DNA reads as TGTGCCAGTAAAGACAGGGCTCAGCCCCAGCATTTT.

The rearrangement uses TRBV4-2 and TRBJ2-2; 11 nucleotides line up with TRBD2. This CDR3 is built from 16 residues. In germline, CDR1 is LGHNA, CDR2 YNFKEQ. V was pared by 4 bases and J by 1 base, with 2 bases of the junction left unmatched. In DNA form, the CDR3 reads TGTGCCAGCAGCCGGGGGACTAGCGGGAACACCGGGGAGCTGTTTTTT. Translation gives CASSRGTSGNTGELFF.

This clonotype was seen only a few times. V gene TRBV5-1 combines with J gene TRBJ2-6; 7 bases align to TRBD1. This CDR3 comprises 19 residues. J was trimmed by 2 bases and V by 5 bases; bases with no gene match: 16. The germline CDR1 and CDR2 sequences are SGHRS and YFSETQ. The DNA for the CDR3 is TGCGCCAGCAGGCTTAGTACAGGGGTTAGAACTACTGGGGCCAACGTCCTGACTTTC. Its protein is CASRLSTGVRTTGANVLTF.

V usage is TRBV29-1 and J usage is TRBJ2-2; D uncertain. The CDR3 sequence is 13 residues long. From germline, CDR1 is SQVTM and CDR2 ANQGSEA. Trimming cost V 7 bases and J 0 bases, with 9 bases left between them. CDR3 residues: CSADLTNTGELFF. CDR3 coding DNA: TGCAGCGCCGATCTAACGAACACCGGGGAGCTGTTTTTT.

Ten or more counts support this clonotype. The rearrangement joins TRBV7-2 to TRBJ1-2; D is ambiguous. The CDR3 is made up of 13 amino acids. Per the germline V gene, CDR1 is SGHTA and CDR2 is FQGNSA. V lost 5 bases to trimming and J lost 2 bases, with 9 bases between them. Here the CDR3 DNA reads TGTGCCAGCAGCGCGGCCCCAAACTATGGCTACACCTTC. Encoded protein: CASSAAPNYGYTF.

A few counts support this clonotype. The chain couples TRBV5-1 to TRBJ2-2; the match to TRBD2 covers 7 bases. The CDR3 is 15 residues long. The germline CDR1 and CDR2 sequences are SGHRS and YFSETQ. V lost 0 bases and J lost 7; bases outside the gene matches: 6. CDR3 DNA: TGCGCCAGCAGCTTGGCCAGCAGGGAGGGCGGGGAGCTGTTTTTT. It encodes CASSLASREGGELFF. The whole variable domain, remainder taken from reference TRBV5-1 and TRBJ2-2, is KAGVTQTPRYLIKTRGQQVTLSCSPISGHRSVSWYQQTPGQGLQFLFEYFSETQRNKGNFPGRFSGRQFSNSRSEMNVSTLELGDSALYLCASSLASREGGELFFGEGSRLTVL.

The table lists this clonotype with a few counts. The V gene is TRBV7-2, the J gene TRBJ2-5; D not resolved. Between the trimmed V and J ends, which lost 5 bases and 5 bases, there was a span of 21 bases. The CDR3 length is 16 residues. The germline V gene encodes CDR1 SGHTA and CDR2 FQGNSA. The CDR3 nucleotides are TGTGCCAGCAGCCCTGGCGCTTTGGGCTTCGGCGAGACCCAGTACTTC. Translating it yields CASSPGALGFGETQYF.

A few counts support this clonotype. The chain links TRBV7-2 to TRBJ2-5; D gene uncertain. The CDR3 has 16 amino acids. The germline gives CDR1 SGHTA, CDR2 FQGNSA. Trimming stripped 5 bases from V and 1 base from J, with 17 bases between. CDR3 protein: CASSPYGRVLQETQYF. The CDR3 coding sequence is TGTGCCAGCAGCCCCTACGGCCGGGTCCTCCAAGAGACCCAGTACTTC.

The chain joins TRBV27 to TRBJ1-2; 12 positions agree with TRBD1. Looked up from germline, CDR1 is MNHEY and CDR2 is SMNVEV (reference sequence). After removal of 2 bases from V and 5 bases from J, the junction contained 3 bases not matched to a gene. CDR3 length: 15 residues. This CDR3 is CASSLGTGGAYGYTF. The CDR3, as DNA: TGTGCCAGCAGTTTAGGGACAGGGGGCGCGTATGGCTACACCTTC.

This clonotype occurred a few times. The V gene is TRBV6-5, the J gene TRBJ2-2, with 9 bases identical to TRBD1. There are 16 residues in the CDR3. Germline V gene lookup returns CDR1 MNHEY and CDR2 SVGAGI. The V segment lost 4 bases and the J segment 7 bases; nucleotides outside the gene matches: 10. The CDR3 DNA reads as TGTGCCAGCAGTTTTTCCGGGACAGGGAGGATCGGGGAGCTGTTTTTT. Protein: CASSFSGTGRIGELFF.

This clonotype has at least ten counts. The chain carries TRBV20-1 and TRBJ2-5; D is undetermined. Trimming removed 1 base from V and 1 base from J, with 7 bases in between. CDR1 is DFQATT, CDR2 SNEGSKA, per germline (reference sequence). The CDR3 totals 13 residues. Here the CDR3 reads CSARANIQETQYF. DNA for the CDR3: TGCAGTGCTAGAGCCAATATCCAAGAGACCCAGTACTTC.

This clonotype has a count of ten or more. This chain joins TRBV27 and TRBJ2-1; 9 bases fit TRBD1. CDR1 is MNHEY, CDR2 SMNVEV, per germline (reference sequence). There are 14 residues in the CDR3. V gave up 5 bases and J gave up 11 bases; unmatched junction bases: 10. The chain's CDR3 is CASSTDRGGSKQFF. CDR3 in DNA: TGTGCCAGCAGTACGGACAGGGGAGGGTCCAAGCAGTTCTTC.

This sequence joins TRBV20-1 and TRBJ2-2; 16 nucleotides align to TRBD2. The V gene end was trimmed by 2 bases and the J gene end by 7 bases; junction bases not matched to a gene: 13. From germline, CDR1 is DFQATT and CDR2 SNEGSKA (reference sequence). CDR3 size: 19 residues. DNA for the CDR3: TGCAGTGCTAGATCACTCCCGGGACTAGCGGGAGGGCCTGGCGGGGAGCTGTTTTTT. Translating it yields CSARSLPGLAGGPGGELFF.

This clonotype was detected a few times. The genes are TRBV6-1 and TRBJ1-5, with D possibly TRBD1 on 5 matching bases. Trimming pared 2 bases from V and 2 bases from J, leaving 10 bases between. The length of the CDR3 is 15 residues. Per germline, CDR1 MNHNS and CDR2 SASEGT. The CDR3 DNA reads TGTGCCAGCAGTGAAAGGGGATTCGGCAATCAGCCCCAGCATTTT. Translating gives CASSERGFGNQPQHF.

The V gene is TRBV4-1, the J gene TRBJ1-1; D unclear. V was clipped by 3 bases and J by 0 bases, with 8 bases between them. Germline V lookup: CDR1 MGHRA, CDR2 YSYEKL. The CDR3 spans 14 residues. CDR3 residues: CASSQILMNTEAFF. CDR3 nucleotides: TGCGCCAGCAGCCAGATACTCATGAACACTGAAGCTTTCTTT.

This clonotype was recorded many times. The CDR3 DNA is TGTGCCAGCAGCTTAGTACAGGGAGCCACTGAAGCTTTCTTT. Its translation is CASSLVQGATEAFF. This chain connects TRBV7-2 to TRBJ1-1, with a weak D call TRBD1 (6 bases). CDR3 length: 14 residues. Trimming pared 1 base from V and 4 bases from J, leaving 10 bases between. Per the germline V gene, CDR1 is SGHTA and CDR2 is FQGNSA.

This clonotype was detected a few times. This chain links TRBV5-1 with TRBJ1-4; D may be TRBD1 (6 bases). Per germline, CDR1 SGHRS and CDR2 YFSETQ. The V end lost 3 bases, the J end lost 7 bases, and 16 bases lay between the germline ends. There are 15 residues in the CDR3. The CDR3 DNA reads as TGCGCCAGCAGCTCCTCGGGCACAGGGATTGAAAAACTGTTTTTT. Amino acid sequence: CASSSSGTGIEKLFF. Together with reference TRBV5-1 and TRBJ1-4, the CDR3 gives the full variable domain: KAGVTQTPRYLIKTRGQQVTLSCSPISGHRSVSWYQQTPGQGLQFLFEYFSETQRNKGNFPGRFSGRQFSNSRSEMNVSTLELGDSALYLCASSSSGTGIEKLFFGSGTQLSVL.

This chain joins TRBV28 and TRBJ2-3; 15 bases align to TRBD2. V shed 3 bases, J shed 0 bases, and the junction held 4 bases outside the gene matches. CDR1 and CDR2 from the germline V gene are MDHEN and SYDVKM. There are 18 residues in the CDR3. In DNA, the CDR3 is TGTGCCAGCAGTTTGTCCGGACTAGCGGGAGGGAGCACAGATACGCAGTATTTT. This encodes CASSLSGLAGGSTDTQYF. Together with reference TRBV28 and TRBJ2-3, the CDR3 gives the full variable domain: DVKVTQSSRYLVKRTGEKVFLECVQDMDHENMFWYRQDPGLGLRLIYFSYDVKMKEKGDIPEGYSVSREKKERFSLILESASTNQTSMYLCASSLSGLAGGSTDTQYFGPGTRLTVL.